Given below is one T cell receptor (beta chain) in context. The data are from a study of control samples from healthy donors and cancer patients. Method: immunoSEQ multiplex PCR; TCRdb's copy keeps in-frame clones and lacks some. The table has 130,000 to 150,000 clones, over 85% seen once. CDR1 and CDR2 from the germline V gene are SGHRS and YFSETQ. The V segment lost 6 bases and the J segment 7 bases; nucleotides outside the gene matches: 10. This CDR3 has 14 amino acids. V usage is TRBV5-1 and J usage is TRBJ2-1, with 7 bases identical to TRBD2. The specimen sequenced was blood. This TCR was recovered from a man younger than 45 in good health. CDR3 region: CASTEGLVKNEQFF. For the CDR3, the DNA is TGCGCCAGCACCGAAGGACTAGTGAAAAATGAGCAGTTCTTC.